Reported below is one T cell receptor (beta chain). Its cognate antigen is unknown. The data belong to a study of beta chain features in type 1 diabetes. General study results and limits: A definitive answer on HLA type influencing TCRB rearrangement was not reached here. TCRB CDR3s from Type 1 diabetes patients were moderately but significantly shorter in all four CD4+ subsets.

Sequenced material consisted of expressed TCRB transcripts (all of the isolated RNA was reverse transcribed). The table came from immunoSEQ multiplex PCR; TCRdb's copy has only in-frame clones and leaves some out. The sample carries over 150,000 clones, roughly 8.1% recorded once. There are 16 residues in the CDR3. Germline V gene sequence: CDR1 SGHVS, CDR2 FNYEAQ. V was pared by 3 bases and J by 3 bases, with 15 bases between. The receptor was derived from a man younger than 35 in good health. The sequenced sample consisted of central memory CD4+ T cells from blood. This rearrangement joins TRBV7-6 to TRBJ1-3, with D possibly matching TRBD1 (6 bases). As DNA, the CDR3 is TGTGCCAGCAGCTTTCGTAACAGGGAATATGGAAACACCATATATTTT. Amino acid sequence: CASSFRNREYGNTIYF.